This T cell receptor beta chain was captured in a study of CD8+ T cells in alopecia areata. The authors extracted RNA and reverse transcribed it into cDNA as the sequencing template. Sequencing used immunoSEQ multiplex PCR; TCRdb keeps in-frame clones, though not all of them. This sample has about 130,000 clones, with approximately 53% found just once. The CDR3 totals 17 residues. Trimming took 6 bases from V and 4 from J; bases not matched to a gene: 11. This clone was counted only a few times. The sequence derives from a human donor with alopecia areata. Sequences were derived from CD4+ T cells sorted from blood, sampled at week 0. This sequence joins TRBV23-1 and TRBJ1-5, with 11 bases aligning to TRBD1. TRBV23-1 is sorted into the ORF group, with uncertain function. CDR3 loop: CASREGQGAFGNQPQHF. CDR3 in DNA: TGCGCCAGCAGGGAAGGACAGGGGGCGTTTGGAAATCAGCCCCAGCATTTT.